Here is one T cell receptor beta chain with its context. From germline, CDR1 is MNHEY and CDR2 SVGAGI. Trimming shortened V by 1 base and J by 1 base, and 8 bases separated the two germline ends. This CDR3 has 14 amino acids. The data stem from a study of blood T cell repertoires in COVID-19. Clones were read by immunoSEQ multiplex PCR, and TCRdb kept only the in-frame ones, dropping some. This repertoire shows roughly 120,000 clones, roughly nine tenths found once; its top ten account for 25% to 30%. This chain joins TRBV6-5 and TRBJ2-7, with D tentatively TRBD2 (6 bases). The specimen sequenced was peripheral blood. This sequence was found in a man aged 70 or older with active or convalescent COVID-19. Written as DNA, the CDR3 is TGTGCCAGCAGTTACTTTAGCGGTTCCTACGAGCAGTACTTC. Its translation: CASSYFSGSYEQYF.